This TCR beta chain was captured by sequencing in a study of blood T cell repertoires in COVID-19. Study in general: Donors in the United States, Italy and Spain gave samples during acute or convalescent COVID-19.

Authors' processing steps: Amplification of reference gene primers was used by the study to estimate nucleated cell counts. The repertoire was sequenced with immunoSEQ multiplex PCR; TCRdb's copy has only in-frame clones and lacks some. V and J calls and clone size come straight from that table; D and trimming were deduced from the DNA. This sample has approximately 160,000 clones, with approximately 84% found just once. Looked up from germline, CDR1 is MNHEY and CDR2 is SMNVEV (reference sequence). The CDR3 has 16 amino acids. Unmatched junction bases numbered 6, after V lost 5 bases and J lost 4 bases.

The receptor's source is a young man with active or convalescent COVID-19. The chain employs TRBV27 and TRBJ2-7, with 15 bases identical to TRBD2. The sample consisted of peripheral blood. The CDR3 DNA reads as TGTGCCAGCAGTCACCGGACTAGCGGGAGGGATTACGAGCAGTACTTC. Its protein product is CASSHRTSGRDYEQYF.